The entry that follows covers one T cell receptor (beta chain) sequence. The antigen remains unidentified. This specimen comes from a study of cytomegalovirus exposure and HLA in healthy donors. Study observations and caveats: An ancestry cluster, one associated with Asian ancestry, reportedly showed fewer N-insertions than the approximately 720-donor mean in a later analysis.

In the PCR, 60 Vbeta and 13 Jbeta primers were used. Sequenced by immunoSEQ multiplex PCR; TCRdb stores in-frame clones only, minus some. The repertoire holds about 120,000 clones, with about 70% as singletons. This CDR3 contains 11 residues. The V and J ends lost 7 bases and 0 bases respectively, with 3 bases between them. Germline-derived CDR1 and CDR2 are MDHEN and SYDVKM. The specimen sequenced was PBMCs. The J gene is TRBJ1-1, the V gene TRBV28; D is ambiguous. This sequence was found in a human donor in good health. DNA of the CDR3: TGTGCCAGCAATATGAACACTGAAGCTTTCTTT. Residues: CASNMNTEAFF.